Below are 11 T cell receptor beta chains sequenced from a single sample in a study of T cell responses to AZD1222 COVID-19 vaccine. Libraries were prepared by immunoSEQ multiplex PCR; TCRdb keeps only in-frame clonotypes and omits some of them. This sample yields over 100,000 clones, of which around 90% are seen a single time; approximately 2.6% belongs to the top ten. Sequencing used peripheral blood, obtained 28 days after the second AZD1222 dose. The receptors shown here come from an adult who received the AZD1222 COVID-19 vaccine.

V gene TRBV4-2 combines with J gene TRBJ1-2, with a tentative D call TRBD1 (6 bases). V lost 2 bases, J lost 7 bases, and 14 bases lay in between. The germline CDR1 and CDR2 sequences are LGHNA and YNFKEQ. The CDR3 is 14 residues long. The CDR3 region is CASSQRDTQGGYTF. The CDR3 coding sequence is TGTGCCAGCAGCCAACGGGACACCCAAGGTGGCTACACCTTC.

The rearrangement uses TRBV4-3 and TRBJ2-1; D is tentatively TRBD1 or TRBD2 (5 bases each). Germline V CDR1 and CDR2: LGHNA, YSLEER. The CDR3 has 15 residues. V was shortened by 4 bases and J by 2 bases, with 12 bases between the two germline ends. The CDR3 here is CASSPERGPYNEQFF. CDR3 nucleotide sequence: TGCGCCAGCAGCCCTGAGAGGGGACCCTACAATGAGCAGTTCTTC.

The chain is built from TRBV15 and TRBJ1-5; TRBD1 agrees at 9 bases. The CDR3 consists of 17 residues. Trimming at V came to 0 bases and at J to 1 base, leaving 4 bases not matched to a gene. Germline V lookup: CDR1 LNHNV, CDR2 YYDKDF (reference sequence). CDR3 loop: CATSRDMGQGSNQPQHF. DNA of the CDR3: TGTGCCACCAGCAGAGATATGGGACAGGGAAGCAATCAGCCCCAGCATTTT.

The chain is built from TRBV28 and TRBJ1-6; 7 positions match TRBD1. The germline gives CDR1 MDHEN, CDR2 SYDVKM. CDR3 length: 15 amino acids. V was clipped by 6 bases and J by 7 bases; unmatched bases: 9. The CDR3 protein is CASRGQHAPNSPLHF. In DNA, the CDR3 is TGTGCCAGCAGGGGACAGCATGCCCCAAATTCACCCCTCCACTTT.

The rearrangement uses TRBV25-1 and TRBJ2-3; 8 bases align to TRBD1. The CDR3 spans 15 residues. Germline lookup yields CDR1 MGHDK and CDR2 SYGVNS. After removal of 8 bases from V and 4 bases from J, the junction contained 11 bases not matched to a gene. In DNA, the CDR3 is TGTGCCAGCGGGAACAGGACAGGGAAGGCAGATACGCAGTATTTT. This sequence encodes CASGNRTGKADTQYF.

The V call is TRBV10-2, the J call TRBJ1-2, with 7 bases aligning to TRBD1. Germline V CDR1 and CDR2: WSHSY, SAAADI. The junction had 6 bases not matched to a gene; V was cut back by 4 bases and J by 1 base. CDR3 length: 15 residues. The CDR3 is CASSVSRQGNYGYTF. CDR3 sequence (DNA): TGCGCCAGCAGTGTGAGCCGACAGGGTAACTATGGCTACACCTTC.

CDR3 DNA: TGTGCCAGTAGTATTGGGCCAGGGGGCTTTGAAGCTTTCTTT. This encodes CASSIGPGGFEAFF. The chain links TRBV19 to TRBJ1-1; 8 nucleotides line up with TRBD1. This CDR3 is built from 14 residues. Trimming took 3 bases from V and 7 from J; bases not matched to a gene: 7. The germline V gene has CDR1 LNHDA and CDR2 SQIVND (reference sequence).

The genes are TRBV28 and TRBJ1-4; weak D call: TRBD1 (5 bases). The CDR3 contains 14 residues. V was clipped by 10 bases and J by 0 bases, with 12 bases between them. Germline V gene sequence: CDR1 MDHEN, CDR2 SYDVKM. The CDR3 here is CAIGTDATNEKLFF. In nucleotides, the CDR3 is TGTGCCATCGGGACGGACGCAACTAATGAAAAACTGTTTTTT.

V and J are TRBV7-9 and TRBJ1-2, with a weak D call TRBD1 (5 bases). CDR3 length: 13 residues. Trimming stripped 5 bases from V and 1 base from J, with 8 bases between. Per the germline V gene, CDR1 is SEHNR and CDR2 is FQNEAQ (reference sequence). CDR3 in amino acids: CASSQTDNYGYTF. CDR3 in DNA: TGTGCCAGCAGCCAGACAGATAACTATGGCTACACCTTC.

CDR3 in amino acids: CACDGTATDTQYF. The CDR3 DNA reads TGTGCCTGCGACGGGACAGCCACAGATACGCAGTATTTT. The chain recombines TRBV30 with TRBJ2-3; 7 nucleotides line up with TRBD1. Per germline, CDR1 GTSNPN and CDR2 SVGIG (reference sequence). The CDR3 loop spans 13 amino acids. After removal of 6 bases from V and 2 bases from J, the junction contained 5 bases not matched to a gene.

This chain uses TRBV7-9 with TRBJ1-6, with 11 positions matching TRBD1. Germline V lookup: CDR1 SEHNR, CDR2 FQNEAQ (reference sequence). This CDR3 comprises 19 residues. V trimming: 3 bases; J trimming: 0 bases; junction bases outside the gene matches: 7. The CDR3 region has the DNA TGTGCCAGCAGCTTTTTCGGACAGGGGGCGAGCTCCTATAATTCACCCCTCCACTTT. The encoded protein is CASSFFGQGASSYNSPLHF.